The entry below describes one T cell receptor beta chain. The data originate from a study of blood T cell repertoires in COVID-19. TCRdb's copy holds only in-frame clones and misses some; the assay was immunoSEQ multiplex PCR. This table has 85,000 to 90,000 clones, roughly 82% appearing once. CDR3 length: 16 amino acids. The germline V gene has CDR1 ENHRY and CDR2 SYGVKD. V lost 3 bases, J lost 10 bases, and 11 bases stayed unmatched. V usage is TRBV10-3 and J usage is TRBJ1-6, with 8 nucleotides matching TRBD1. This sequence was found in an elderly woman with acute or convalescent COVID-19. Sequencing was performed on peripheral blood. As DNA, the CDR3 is TGTGCCATCAGTGACCCTACAGGGGGTGGGGTATCACCCCTCCACTTT. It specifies CAISDPTGGGVSPLHF.